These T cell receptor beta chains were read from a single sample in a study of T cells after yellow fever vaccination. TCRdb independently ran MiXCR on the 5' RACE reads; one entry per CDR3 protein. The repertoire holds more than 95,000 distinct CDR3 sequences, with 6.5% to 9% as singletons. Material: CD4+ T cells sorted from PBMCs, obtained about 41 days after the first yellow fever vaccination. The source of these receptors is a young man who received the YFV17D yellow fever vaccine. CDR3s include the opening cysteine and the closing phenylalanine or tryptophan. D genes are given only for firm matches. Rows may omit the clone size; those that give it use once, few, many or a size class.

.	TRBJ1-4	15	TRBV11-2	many	TGTGCCAGCAGCTTAGACCCGGTGTATAATGAAAAACTGTTTTTT	CASSLDPVYNEKLFF
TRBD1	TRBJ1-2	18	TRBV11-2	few	TGTGCCAGCAGCTTAGTCCCCCCGACAGGGGGGGTTGACTATGGCTACACCTTC	CASSLVPPTGGVDYGYTF
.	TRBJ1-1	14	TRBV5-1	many	TGCGCCAGCAGCTTGGATGCCAGGGGCACTGAAGCTTTCTTT	CASSLDARGTEAFF
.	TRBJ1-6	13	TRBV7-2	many	TGTGCCAGCAGCTTAGACAGGGTTTCACCCCTCCACTTT	CASSLDRVSPLHF
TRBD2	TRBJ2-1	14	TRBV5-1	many	TGCGCCAGCACGAAGCGGGGGGGGGTCAGTGAGCAGTTCTTC	CASTKRGGVSEQFF
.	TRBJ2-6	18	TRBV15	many	TGTGCCACCAGCAGAGATCGGGCCCGGGTCTCTGGGGCCAACGTCCTGACTTTC	CATSRDRARVSGANVLTF
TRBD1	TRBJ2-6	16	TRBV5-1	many	TGCGCCAGCGGCGGACAGGGGGTGTCTGGGGCCAACGTCCTGACTTTC	CASGGQGVSGANVLTF
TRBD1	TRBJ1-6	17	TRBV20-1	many	TGCAGTGCTAGAGACCCTAGGACAGGGGAGAATAATTCACCCCTCCACTTT	CSARDPRTGENNSPLHF
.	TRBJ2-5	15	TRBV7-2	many	TGTGCCAGCAGCTTCGCCCAGGGATTCCAAGAGACCCAGTACTTC	CASSFAQGFQETQYF
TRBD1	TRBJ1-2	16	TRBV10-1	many	TGCGCCAGCAGTTCCCACCCTGACAGGGAATTGGATGGCTACACCTTC	CASSSHPDRELDGYTF
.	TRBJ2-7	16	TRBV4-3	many	TGCGCCAGCAGCCAGTACAGGGTTAAGGGTCGCTACGAGCAGTACTTC	CASSQYRVKGRYEQYF
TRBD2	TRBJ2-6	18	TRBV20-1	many	TGCAGTGCTAGCCGGACTAGCGGGGTTTTCGCTGGGGCCAACGTCCTGACTTTC	CSASRTSGVFAGANVLTF
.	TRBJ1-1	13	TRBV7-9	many	TGTGCCAGCAGCTTCGAGAACACAGGGGAAGCTTTCTTT	CASSFENTGEAFF
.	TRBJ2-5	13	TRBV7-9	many	TGTGCCAGCAGCATCCGGGCACAAGAGACCCAGTACTTC	CASSIRAQETQYF
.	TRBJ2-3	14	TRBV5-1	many	TGCGCCAGCAGCTCCGACACCTCCACAGATACGCAGTATTTT	CASSSDTSTDTQYF
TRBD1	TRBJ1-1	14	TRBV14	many	TGTGCCAGCAGCCATCAGGGGGCTGCCACTGAAGCTTTCTTT	CASSHQGAATEAFF
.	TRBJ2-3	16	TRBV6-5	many	TGTGCCAGCAGAGCGTACGGGGGCCTTAGCACAGATACGCAGTATTTT	CASRAYGGLSTDTQYF
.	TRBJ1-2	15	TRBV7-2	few	TGTGCCAGCAGCGGCTACAGGGAAGCGGCGTATGGCTACACCTTC	CASSGYREAAYGYTF
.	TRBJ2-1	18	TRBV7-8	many	TGTGCCAGCAGCTTAACCCGGGATAGAGCCTGGCGGGGCAATGAGCAGTTCTTC	CASSLTRDRAWRGNEQFF
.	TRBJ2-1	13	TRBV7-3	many	TGTGCCAGCAGCTGGCGGAGGGGCAATGAGCAGTTCTTC	CASSWRRGNEQFF
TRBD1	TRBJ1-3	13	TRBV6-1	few	TGTGCCAGCAGTAGGACAGGGATGAACACCATATATTTT	CASSRTGMNTIYF
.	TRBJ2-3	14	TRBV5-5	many	TGTGCCAGCAGCTTTCTCGGCGAAACAGATACGCAGTATTTT	CASSFLGETDTQYF
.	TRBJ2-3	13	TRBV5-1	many	TGCGCCAGCAGTTATTGGGGTTCAGATACGCAGTATTTT	CASSYWGSDTQYF
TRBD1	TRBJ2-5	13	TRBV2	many	TGTGCCGCGCACGAGGGGGCGCAAGAGACCCAGTACTTC	CAAHEGAQETQYF
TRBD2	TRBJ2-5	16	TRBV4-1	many	TGCGCCAGCAGCCAAGCTTCCGGGGGGGCCAGGGAGACCCAGTACTTC	CASSQASGGARETQYF
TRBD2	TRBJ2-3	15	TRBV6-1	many	TGTGCCAGCAGCGTAGCGGGGCCTTACACAGATACGCAGTATTTT	CASSVAGPYTDTQYF
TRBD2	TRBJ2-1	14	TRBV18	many	TGTGCCAGCTCGCTCTCAACTAGCGGGTCCGAGCAGTTCTTC	CASSLSTSGSEQFF
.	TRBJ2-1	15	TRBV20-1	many	TGCAGTGCTAGAGATGGGGGTAGGGTCGGCAATGAGCAGTTCTTC	CSARDGGRVGNEQFF
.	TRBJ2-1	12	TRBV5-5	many	TGTGCCAGCAGCACTACGTTCGACTGGCAGTTCTTC	CASSTTFDWQFF
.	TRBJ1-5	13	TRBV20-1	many	TGCAGTGCTAGGTTTGACCGAAATCAGCCCCAGCATTTT	CSARFDRNQPQHF
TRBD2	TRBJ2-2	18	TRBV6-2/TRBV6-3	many	TGTGCCAGCAGTGCCCGTTCCGGGACTAGCGGGGGCACCGGGGAGCTGTTTTTT	CASSARSGTSGGTGELFF
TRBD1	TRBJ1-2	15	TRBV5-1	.	TGCGCCAGCAGCTTTAACCAGGGGGCGAACTATGGCTACACCTTC	CASSFNQGANYGYTF
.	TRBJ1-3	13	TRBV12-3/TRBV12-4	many	TGTGCCAGCAGTTTAGCCTCTGGAAACACCATATATTTT	CASSLASGNTIYF
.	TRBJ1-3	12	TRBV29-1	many	TGCAGCGTTGGAAGCTCTGGAAACACCATATATTTT	CSVGSSGNTIYF
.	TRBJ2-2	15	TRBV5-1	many	TGCGCCAGCAGCTTGGAGAGTTGGTCCACCGGGGAGCTGTTTTTT	CASSLESWSTGELFF
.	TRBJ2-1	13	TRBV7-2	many	TGTGCCAGCAGCTTAGCCCTGTCCAATGAGCAGTTCTTC	CASSLALSNEQFF
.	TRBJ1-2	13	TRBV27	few	TGTGCCAGCAGTTTGGAGGGAGGCTATGGCTACACCTTC	CASSLEGGYGYTF
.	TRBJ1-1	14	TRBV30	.	TGTGCCTGGAGTCGCGGACTGGAGAACACTGAAGCTTTCTTT	CAWSRGLENTEAFF